The 6 T cell receptor beta chains below come from one sample, sequenced in a study of blood T cell repertoires in COVID-19. Using immunoSEQ multiplex PCR, the repertoire was profiled, and TCRdb retains in-frame clones only, with some absent. The sample lists 150,000 to 200,000 clones, 80% to 90% occurring once. Sequenced input: peripheral blood. The receptor source for this set is a man aged 65-85 years with active or convalescent COVID-19.

The chain joins TRBV19 to TRBJ1-6, with 9 bases identical to TRBD1. J gave up 9 bases and V 6 bases, and 12 bases lay outside the gene matches. This CDR3 has 16 residues. Germline CDR1 and CDR2: LNHDA and SQIVND (reference sequence). CDR3 coding DNA: TGTGCCAGTAGATCCGCGGACAGGGGAGTAGGTTCACCCCTCCACTTT. Protein product: CASRSADRGVGSPLHF. Together with reference TRBV19 and TRBJ1-6, the CDR3 gives the full variable domain: DGGITQSPKYLFRKEGQNVTLSCEQNLNHDAMYWYRQDPGQGLRLIYYSQIVNDFQKGDIAEGYSVSREKKESFPLTVTSAQKNPTAFYLCASRSADRGVGSPLHFGNGTRLTVT.

This clone has a handful of counts. V and J are TRBV28 and TRBJ2-7, with 8 bases that match TRBD1. Per the germline V gene, CDR1 is MDHEN and CDR2 is SYDVKM. This CDR3 contains 15 residues. Germline trimming cut 6 bases from V and 6 bases from J; bases unmatched to any gene: 13. CDR3 sequence (DNA): TGTGCCAGCAGCCCGAAGGGACAGGCAGTTGGCGAGCAGTACTTC. Translation: CASSPKGQAVGEQYF.

This chain uses TRBV29-1 with TRBJ2-7, with D maybe TRBD2 (6 bases). V gave up 7 bases and J gave up 6 bases, with 22 bases separating them. This CDR3 contains 14 residues. Germline assignment: CDR1 SQVTM and CDR2 ANQGSEA. The CDR3 spells CSATDAGRSVEQYF. The CDR3 DNA sequence: TGCAGCGCCACGGACGCGGGGAGATCTGTCGAGCAGTACTTC.

Points on this clone: A junction boundary mismatches the germline segment, possibly from a read error. The V call is TRBV6-1, the J call TRBJ1-3; TRBD1 aligns across 7 bases. The CDR3 has 15 amino acids. CDR1 MNHNS and CDR2 SASEGT come from the germline V gene. The CDR3 spells CASSEGTVSGNTIYF. The CDR3 DNA is TGTGCCAGCAGCGAAGGGACAGTCTCTGGAAACACCATATATTTT.

The V gene is TRBV28, the J gene TRBJ1-5, with D possibly being TRBD1 (6 bases). V lost 11 bases and J lost 1, with 15 bases in between. This CDR3 comprises 14 residues. Per germline, CDR1 MDHEN and CDR2 SYDVKM. CDR3 sequence (DNA): TGTGCCGGGTCACAGGGCCCCAGCAATCAGCCCCAGCATTTT. Amino acids: CAGSQGPSNQPQHF.

This chain uses TRBV23-1 with TRBJ1-3; D not certain. TRBV23-1 falls under the ORF class, with uncertain function. Trimming took off 4 bases at V and 3 bases at J, with 13 bases between the two ends. The CDR3 is 15 amino acids. DNA for the CDR3: TGCGCCAGCAGTCGCCGATTCCAGGATGGAAACACCATATATTTT. Translating gives CASSRRFQDGNTIYF.